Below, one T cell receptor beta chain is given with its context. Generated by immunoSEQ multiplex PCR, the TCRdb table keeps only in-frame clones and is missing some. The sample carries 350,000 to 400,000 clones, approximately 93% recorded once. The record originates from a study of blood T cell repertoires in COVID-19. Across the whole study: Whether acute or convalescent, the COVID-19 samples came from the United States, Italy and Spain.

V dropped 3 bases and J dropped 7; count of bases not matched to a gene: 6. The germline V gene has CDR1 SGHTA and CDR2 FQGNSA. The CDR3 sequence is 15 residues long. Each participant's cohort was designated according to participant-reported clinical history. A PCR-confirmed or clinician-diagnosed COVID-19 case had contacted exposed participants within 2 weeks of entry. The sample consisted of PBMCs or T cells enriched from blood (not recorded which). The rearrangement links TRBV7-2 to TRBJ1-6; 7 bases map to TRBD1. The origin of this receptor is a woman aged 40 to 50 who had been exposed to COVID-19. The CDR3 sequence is CASSFGQALNSPLHF. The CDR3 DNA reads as TGTGCCAGCAGCTTCGGACAGGCTCTGAATTCACCCCTCCACTTT.